What follows is one TCR beta chain and its context. The antigen is not known. The record originates from a study of monozygotic twins with inflammatory bowel disease. The template switching step added UMIs that contained a 6-nucleotide sample barcode. Both TCRalpha and TCRbeta cDNA were subjected to two nested PCRs lasting about 16 and 10 cycles. With the 5' RACE reads reprocessed, TCRdb shows one record per CDR3 protein and no DNA. The listing records 200,000 to 250,000 distinct CDR3 sequences. Notes on the study in general: Against healthy co-twins, IBD patients had lower TCRbeta diversity (measured by inverse Simpson). It was not supported that a single strong signal or clonotype was associated with IBD.

Germline assignment: CDR1 LNHDA and CDR2 SQIVND (reference sequence). There are 15 residues in the CDR3. V gene TRBV19 combines with J gene TRBJ2-7; the D call from TCRdb, TRBD1, cannot be confirmed without DNA. Sequenced material: blood. The receptor was derived from a human donor with ulcerative colitis or Crohn's disease, or a healthy co-twin of an affected twin (not recorded which). The CDR3 is CASSYSLQGAYEQYF.